This TCR beta chain was captured in a study of T cell responses to AZD1222 COVID-19 vaccine. Findings and caveats of the study: Spike-specific TCR breadth and depth were elevated following two AZD1222 doses.

Measured with immunoSEQ multiplex PCR; TCRdb has only the in-frame clones, and not every one. The data contain approximately 190,000 clones, 85% to 95% of them singletons. With respect to this clone: What it binds is not known.

This CDR3 spans 16 amino acids. Per germline, CDR1 KGHDR and CDR2 SFDVKD. Trimming pared 1 base from V and 0 bases from J, leaving 9 bases between. Specimen: peripheral blood, collected on day 0 of AZD1222 vaccination. The chain is built from TRBV24-1 and TRBJ2-1, with D possibly TRBD2 on 5 matching bases. This clonotype was obtained from an adult in good health. CDR3 coding DNA: TGTGCCACCAGTGATTTTCCGGGGAGCTCCTACAATGAGCAGTTCTTC. This encodes CATSDFPGSSYNEQFF.